This T cell receptor (beta chain) came from a study of a mutant IDH1 vaccine in newly diagnosed glioma (dated by TCRdb to the early 2020s). Background for the entire study: Vaccination was initiated 4-6 weeks after radiotherapy alone, or concurrently with temozolomide cycles in the chemotherapy-containing groups. Of the roughly 33 treated patients, about 62% were male and about 40% were female, and the mean age was approximately 37 years. Before enrollment, patients had received standard therapy of radiotherapy alone, temozolomide alone, or radiochemotherapy with temozolomide; most received the combination. The week-35 safety follow-up was designated visit V12, and the week-47 end of study was designated visit V13. Peripheral blood samples were drawn at six visits, namely V03 (baseline), V05, V07, V10, V12 and V13. For exploratory analyses, 25 treated patients had longitudinal TCRB deep sequencing done wherever samples were available.

The sample's time point label, decoded: week 47, end of study. Each vaccine dose, consisting of 300 ug of a 20-mer mutant IDH1 peptide in Montanide, was administered subcutaneously with topical imiquimod. Across visits V03 through V10, patients got a total of eight vaccinations, given in weeks 1, 3, 5, 7, 11, 15, 19 and 23. The donors had newly diagnosed IDH1-mutant astrocytomas of WHO grade 3 or 4 that showed loss of nuclear ATRX. The samples were drawn from NOA16, a multicentre, single-arm, open-label phase I trial in Germany that tested a mutant IDH1 peptide vaccine in humans for the first time. Genomic DNA for TCRB sequencing was extracted from EDTA blood using the DNeasy Blood and Tissue Kit. Results the study describes overall, beyond this receptor: Immune responses induced by the vaccine were seen in over 90% of patients across multiple MHC alleles. Selection of PBMC samples for TCRB deep sequencing was based on availability. It was noted by the authors that analyses of patient blood samples could not be reproduced owing to sample limitations. Pseudoprogression seemed to be unrelated to changes in the top peripheral T cell clonotypes found by TCRB sequencing.

V has 6 bases trimmed and J has 0 bases trimmed; junction bases matching no gene number 7. Its CDR3 holds 15 amino acids, cysteine through phenylalanine. Only CDR3 DNA is held: 45 bases, read in frame from base 1. The germline V gene (reference sequence) specifies SEHNR as CDR1 and FQNEAQ as CDR2. As to this clone: It has no known antigen specificity. The sample holds no much larger clone one base away, and base qualities are not on file.

Library preparation used the immunoSEQ multiplex PCR assay. Rearranged TCR beta chain sequences were amplified with the hsTCRB Kit following the manufacturer's protocol. An Illumina MiSeq was used to sequence the TCRB libraries. In the source study's methods: The kit vendor's proprietary platform handled demultiplexing, trimming and gene mapping. TCRdb re-hosts the immuneACCESS table, in-frame sequences only. Its copies lack some clones; in the studies checked, an unresolved V gene accounts for under half of them, and the cause for the rest is not known. The V and J calls and clone size were taken over from that table, and D and trimming were inferred from the DNA. In this sample the table shows 50,000 or so clones, around 84% of which occur a single time. The ten largest account for 4.3% of the sample.

The material was PBMCs, obtained from a glioma patient whose treatment included an IDH1 peptide vaccine. The rearranged chain carries TRBV7-9 and TRBJ2-5, and 7 junctional nucleotides match TRBD1. The origin of this receptor is a woman between 25 and 40 years old with glioma. Some clones in this sample may be carry-over from other donors' samples. This receptor has the CDR3 CASRGRTGHQETQYF. The nucleotide sequence is given as TGTGCCAGCAGGGGCAGGACAGGCCACCAAGAGACCCAGTACTTC. The variable domain in full, with residues beyond the CDR3 obtained from the reference TRBV7-9 and TRBJ2-5 genes, is DTGVSQNPRHKITKRGQNVTFRCDPISEHNRLYWYRQTLGQGPEFLTYFQNEAQLEKSRLLSDRFSAERPKGSFSTLEIQRTEQGDSAMYLCASRGRTGHQETQYFGPGTRLLVL.